This T cell receptor (beta chain) was recovered during a study of vaccination and CD4 T cells after COVID-19. Regarding the study as a whole: Convalescent patients had a median around 90% of post-vaccine SARS-CoV-2-reactive clones that were detected only after vaccination, not before it. In convalescent patients, 304 of 307 vaccine-specific clones were mono-reactive for SARS-CoV-2 spike.

This clonotype showed up just a few times. Its antigen is unidentified. V trimming: 3 bases; J trimming: 6 bases; junction bases outside the gene matches: 4. Germline assignment: CDR1 DFQATT and CDR2 SNEGSKA (reference sequence). CDR3 length equals 13 residues. Treatment denoted: roughly 10-day PBMC culture with coronavirus spike peptide pools or control peptides (ViraFEST assay). An Oncomine TCR Beta short-read assay was used to sequence the DNA from cultured CD4+ T cells. The template was genomic DNA from cultured CD4+ T cells. TCRdb used MiXCR to reprocess the PCR reads, holding one entry per CDR3 protein. The sample holds about 8,900 distinct CDR3 sequences; 64% are singletons and the top ten take 30%.

This sequence originates from a human donor who had recovered from COVID-19. V gene TRBV20-1 combines with J gene TRBJ2-1, with 8 bases lining up with TRBD2. The sample comprised CD4+ T cells from blood, cultured in vitro. The CDR3 is CSARGTSGNEQFF. The CDR3 bases are TGCAGTGCTAGGGGCACTAGCGGCAATGAGCAGTTCTTC.